A single sample is the source of the 11 T cell receptor beta chains below, sequenced in a study of blood T cell repertoires in COVID-19. Assay: immunoSEQ multiplex PCR; the TCRdb copy retains only in-frame clones and omits some. The table lists under 300,000 clones, 80% to 90% of them singletons, with roughly a tenth in the top ten. Sequencing was carried out using peripheral blood. The receptors stem from a woman aged 50 to 60 who had recovered from COVID-19.

As DNA, the CDR3 is TGTGCCAGCAGCTTAGTGGACAGCATCTCTGGAAACACCATATATTTT. Translation: CASSLVDSISGNTIYF. J is TRBJ1-3 and V is TRBV11-2; a weak D match, TRBD1 (6 bases). CDR1 and CDR2 from the germline V gene are SGHAT and FQNNGV. Trimming cost V 1 base and J 0 bases, with 10 bases left between them. This CDR3 has 16 residues.

The rearrangement links TRBV2 to TRBJ2-7, with TRBD2 matching over 7 bases. V lost 6 bases, J lost 5 bases, and 13 bases stayed unmatched. Germline V lookup: CDR1 SNHLY, CDR2 FYNNEI. The CDR3 is 15 amino acids. CDR3 residues: CASSGGSSINHEQYF. CDR3 DNA sequence: TGTGCCAGCAGCGGCGGGAGCTCTATCAATCACGAGCAGTACTTC.

The J gene is TRBJ2-2, the V gene TRBV5-8, with 15 positions matching TRBD2. Trimming at V came to 9 bases and at J to 5 bases, leaving 8 bases not matched to a gene. This CDR3 region has 16 residues. The germline CDR1 and CDR2 sequences are SGHTS and YDEGEE. CDR3 in DNA: TGTGCCACCGAAGATGGACTAGCGGGAGGGACCGGGGAGCTGTTTTTT. It specifies CATEDGLAGGTGELFF.

V and J are TRBV27 and TRBJ1-4, with 7 bases that match TRBD1. CDR3 length: 16 amino acids. Germline V gene lookup returns CDR1 MNHEY and CDR2 SMNVEV (reference sequence). V lost 0 bases and J lost 4; bases outside the gene matches: 5. The CDR3 region is CASSLSGQSINEKLFF. For the CDR3, the DNA is TGTGCCAGCAGTTTATCGGGACAGAGCATTAATGAAAAACTGTTTTTT.

The CDR3 nucleotides read TGCAGCGCCGGGGTTGGCGGCTCTGGAAACACCATATATTTT. This codes for CSAGVGGSGNTIYF. This rearrangement joins TRBV29-1 to TRBJ1-3; D call uncertain. This CDR3 contains 14 residues. V lost 7 bases, J lost 0 bases, and 13 bases lay in between. Germline-derived CDR1 and CDR2 are SQVTM and ANQGSEA.

The genes are TRBV4-3 and TRBJ2-1; 8 bases are shared with TRBD2. After removal of 2 bases from V and 2 bases from J, the junction contained 11 bases not matched to a gene. CDR3 length equals 18 residues. Germline values: CDR1 LGHNA, CDR2 YSLEER. CDR3 nucleotide sequence: TGCGCCAGCAGCCAACCCCGTAGTCGGGAGGGCCCCTACAATGAGCAGTTCTTC. This gives the protein CASSQPRSREGPYNEQFF.

The J gene is TRBJ1-2, the V gene TRBV19; D call uncertain. The CDR3 is 15 amino acids. With 4 bases removed from V and 6 bases from J, the gap between germline ends came to 18 bases. The germline V gene has CDR1 LNHDA and CDR2 SQIVND (reference sequence). CDR3 loop: CASSTDPRIGNGYTF. In nucleotides, the CDR3 is TGTGCCAGTAGTACAGACCCCCGGATCGGGAATGGCTACACCTTC. The full variable domain, with the rest looked up from reference TRBV19 and TRBJ1-2, is DGGITQSPKYLFRKEGQNVTLSCEQNLNHDAMYWYRQDPGQGLRLIYYSQIVNDFQKGDIAEGYSVSREKKESFPLTVTSAQKNPTAFYLCASSTDPRIGNGYTFGSGTRLTVV.

The V and J genes are TRBV10-3 and TRBJ1-1; 7 bases agree with TRBD1. V was clipped by 1 base and J by 0 bases; unmatched bases: 5. The CDR3 runs to 16 residues. Per germline, CDR1 ENHRY and CDR2 SYGVKD. The CDR3, as DNA: TGTGCCATCAGTGAGTACCCCACAGGGGTGAACACTGAAGCTTTCTTT. Translating gives CAISEYPTGVNTEAFF.

The chain carries TRBV5-8 and TRBJ1-5; tentative D call: TRBD1 (6 bases). Germline CDR1 is SGHTS and CDR2 is YDEGEE. The CDR3 extends over 13 amino acids. Trimming removed 4 bases from V and 8 bases from J, with 13 bases in between. CDR3 coding DNA: TGTGCCAGCAGCCCTGGACAGTATGAGCCCCAGCATTTT. As protein: CASSPGQYEPQHF. Drawing the rest from reference TRBV5-8 and TRBJ1-5, the complete variable domain is EAGVTQSPTHLIKTRGQQATLRCSPISGHTSVYWYQQALGLGLQFLLWYDEGEERNRGNFPPRFSGRQFPNYSSELNVNALELEDSALYLCASSPGQYEPQHFGDGTRLSIL.

This chain links TRBV18 with TRBJ1-2; TRBD1 aligns across 8 bases. CDR1 and CDR2 from the germline V gene are KGHSH and LQKENI. The CDR3 is 12 amino acids. The V gene end was trimmed by 2 bases and the J gene end by 8 bases; junction bases not matched to a gene: 1. The CDR3 nucleotides are TGTGCCAGCTCACCAAGACAGGGGGGCTACACCTTC. This codes for CASSPRQGGYTF.

The chain is built from TRBV7-9 and TRBJ2-3, with TRBD2 identical over 12 bases. Germline V CDR1 and CDR2: SEHNR, FQNEAQ (reference sequence). J was trimmed by 0 bases and V by 2 bases; bases with no gene match: 6. The CDR3 has 18 residues. This CDR3 reads CASSLTSGGPFSTDTQYF. CDR3 DNA sequence: TGTGCCAGCAGCTTAACTAGCGGGGGGCCGTTTAGCACAGATACGCAGTATTTT.